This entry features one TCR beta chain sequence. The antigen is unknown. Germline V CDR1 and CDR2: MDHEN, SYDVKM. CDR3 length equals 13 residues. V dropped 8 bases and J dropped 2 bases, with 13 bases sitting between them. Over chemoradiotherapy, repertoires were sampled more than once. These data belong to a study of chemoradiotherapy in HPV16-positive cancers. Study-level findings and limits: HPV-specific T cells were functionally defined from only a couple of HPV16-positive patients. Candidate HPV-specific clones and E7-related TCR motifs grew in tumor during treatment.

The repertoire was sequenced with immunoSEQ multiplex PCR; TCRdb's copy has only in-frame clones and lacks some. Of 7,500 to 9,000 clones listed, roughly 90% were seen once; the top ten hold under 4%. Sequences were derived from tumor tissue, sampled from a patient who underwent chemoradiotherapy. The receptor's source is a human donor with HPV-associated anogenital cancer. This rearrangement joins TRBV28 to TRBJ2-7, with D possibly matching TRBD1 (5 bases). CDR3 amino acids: CASGETAAYEQYV. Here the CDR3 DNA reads TGTGCCAGCGGAGAGACAGCCGCCTACGAGCAGTACGTC.